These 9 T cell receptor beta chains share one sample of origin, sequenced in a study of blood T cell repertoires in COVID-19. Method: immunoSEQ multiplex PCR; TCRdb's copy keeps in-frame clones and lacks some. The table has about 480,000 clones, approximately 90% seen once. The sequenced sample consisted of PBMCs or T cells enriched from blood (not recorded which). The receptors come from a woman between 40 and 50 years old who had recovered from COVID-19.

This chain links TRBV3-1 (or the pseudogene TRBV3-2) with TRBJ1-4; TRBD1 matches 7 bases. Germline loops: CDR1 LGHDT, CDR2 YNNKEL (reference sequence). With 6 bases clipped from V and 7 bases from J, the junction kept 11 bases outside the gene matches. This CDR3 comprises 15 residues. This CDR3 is CASSQTTGKGEKLFF. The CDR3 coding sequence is TGTGCCAGCAGTCAAACGACAGGGAAGGGTGAAAAACTGTTTTTT.

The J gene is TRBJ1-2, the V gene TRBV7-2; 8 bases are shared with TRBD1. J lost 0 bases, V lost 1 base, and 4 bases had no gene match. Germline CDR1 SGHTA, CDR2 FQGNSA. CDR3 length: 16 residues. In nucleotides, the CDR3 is TGTGCCAGCAGCTTAGGGTGGACAGGGACTAACTATGGCTACACCTTC. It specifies CASSLGWTGTNYGYTF.

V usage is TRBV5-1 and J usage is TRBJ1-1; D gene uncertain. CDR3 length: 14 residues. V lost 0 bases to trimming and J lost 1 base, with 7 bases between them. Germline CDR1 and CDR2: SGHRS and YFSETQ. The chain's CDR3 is CASSLVPENTEAFF. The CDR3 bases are TGCGCCAGCAGCTTGGTACCAGAGAACACTGAAGCTTTCTTT.

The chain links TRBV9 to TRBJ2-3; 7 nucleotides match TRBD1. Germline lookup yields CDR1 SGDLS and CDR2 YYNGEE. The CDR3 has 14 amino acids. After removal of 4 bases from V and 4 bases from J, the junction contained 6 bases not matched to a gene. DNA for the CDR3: TGTGCCAGCAGCCCAGGACAGGTACCAGATACGCAGTATTTT. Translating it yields CASSPGQVPDTQYF.

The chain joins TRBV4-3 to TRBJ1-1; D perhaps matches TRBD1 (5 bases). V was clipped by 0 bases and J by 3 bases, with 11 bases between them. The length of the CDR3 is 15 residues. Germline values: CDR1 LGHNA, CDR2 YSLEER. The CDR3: CASSQDQGADTEAFF. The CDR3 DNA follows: TGCGCCAGCAGCCAAGACCAGGGTGCGGACACTGAAGCTTTCTTT.

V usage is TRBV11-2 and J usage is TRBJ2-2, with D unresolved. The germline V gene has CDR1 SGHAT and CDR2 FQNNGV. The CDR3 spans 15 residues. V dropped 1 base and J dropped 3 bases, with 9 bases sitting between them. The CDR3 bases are TGTGCCAGCAGCTTAGGTGCCAGTTACACCGGGGAGCTGTTTTTT. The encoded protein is CASSLGASYTGELFF.

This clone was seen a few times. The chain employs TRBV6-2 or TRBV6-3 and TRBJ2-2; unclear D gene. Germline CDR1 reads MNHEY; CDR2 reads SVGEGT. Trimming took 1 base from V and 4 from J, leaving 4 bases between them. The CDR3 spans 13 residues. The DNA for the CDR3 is TGTGCCAGCAGTTACTACAGCACCGGGGAGCTGTTTTTT. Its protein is CASSYYSTGELFF.

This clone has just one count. The CDR3 loop reads CASSPHTTEAFF. CDR3 DNA sequence: TGCGCCAGCAGTCCACATACAACTGAAGCTTTCTTT. V usage is TRBV10-2 and J usage is TRBJ1-1, with D unclear. The CDR3 has 12 amino acids. With 5 bases removed from V and 5 bases from J, the gap between germline ends came to 9 bases. Germline V lookup: CDR1 WSHSY, CDR2 SAAADI.

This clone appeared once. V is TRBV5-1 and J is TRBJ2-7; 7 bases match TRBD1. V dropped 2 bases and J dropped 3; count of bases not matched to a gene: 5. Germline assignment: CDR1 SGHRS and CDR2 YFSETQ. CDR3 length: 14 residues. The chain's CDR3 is CASSFQGQNYEQYF. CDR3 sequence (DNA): TGCGCCAGCAGCTTCCAGGGACAGAACTACGAGCAGTACTTC.